The clone carrying this T cell receptor (beta chain) was found many times. Antigen specificity is unknown. This entry is derived from a study of T-cell reconstitution after alpha-beta-depleted transplantation in children. Study-level results: The origin of alpha-beta T cells about two months after transplant was reportedly several hundred expanded graft clones. The high TCRbeta diversity at day 60 in some patients came from surviving recipient T cells and thymic progenitors. At one year after transplant, newly produced T cells mostly accounted for T-cell counts and diversity.

Researchers prepared the TCRbeta library using unique molecular identifiers, the study reports. One entry per CDR3 protein results from TCRdb running MiXCR on the PCR reads. Of around 670,000 distinct CDR3 sequences listed, around 14% were seen once; the top ten hold 0.79%. CDR1 and CDR2 from the germline V gene are SEHNR and FQNEAQ (reference sequence). The CDR3 covers 14 residues. V gave up 5 bases and J gave up 1 base, with 12 bases separating them. This receptor was obtained from a girl aged 2-10 years with congenital amegakaryocytic thrombocytopenia, due to receive a stem cell transplant. V gene TRBV7-9 combines with J gene TRBJ2-7; D gene unclear. Sequencing was performed on PBMCs, taken before TCRalphabeta/CD19-depleted stem cell transplant. The CDR3 loop is CASSPPDRSYEQYF. The DNA for the CDR3 is TGTGCCAGCAGCCCCCCGGATAGATCCTACGAGCAGTACTTC.